Listed here are 25 T cell receptor beta chains from one sample, sequenced in a study of T cell responses to AZD1222 COVID-19 vaccine. TCRdb keeps only in-frame clones here, not all; method: immunoSEQ multiplex PCR. The sample yields tens of thousands of clones, about 74% seen once. The material was peripheral blood, obtained 28 days after the second dose of the MenACWY control vaccine. The receptors derive from an adult who received the MenACWY meningococcal vaccine as a control.

This chain links TRBV11-2 with TRBJ2-3; TRBD2 is a possible D gene (7 bases). Germline V gene lookup returns CDR1 SGHAT and CDR2 FQNNGV. The CDR3 loop spans 14 amino acids. V lost 7 bases and J 2 bases, leaving 13 bases between the germline ends. In nucleotides, the CDR3 is TGTGCCAGCAAGAGGGGGGGTCCCACAGATACGCAGTATTTT. Translated, it gives CASKRGGPTDTQYF. The full variable domain, completed using reference TRBV11-2 and TRBJ2-3, is EAGVAQSPRYKIIEKRQSVAFWCNPISGHATLYWYQQILGQGPKLLIQFQNNGVVDDSQLPKDRFSAERLKGVDSTLKIQPAKLEDSAVYLCASKRGGPTDTQYFGPGTRLTVL.

This clone was picked up one time. The rearrangement links TRBV7-2 to TRBJ2-1, with D perhaps TRBD2 (5 bases). V was pared by 3 bases and J by 0 bases, with 9 bases between. This CDR3 is 15 amino acids long. CDR1 and CDR2 from the germline V gene are SGHTA and FQGNSA. CDR3 sequence: CASSLWESSYNEQFF. CDR3 in DNA: TGTGCCAGCAGCTTGTGGGAGAGCTCCTACAATGAGCAGTTCTTC.

V and J are TRBV2 and TRBJ1-6; unclear D gene. Trimming stripped 3 bases from V and 0 bases from J, with 9 bases between. Germline loops: CDR1 SNHLY, CDR2 FYNNEI. This CDR3 has 16 amino acids. Here the CDR3 DNA reads TGTGCCAGCAGTGATCTGGAGATCTCCTATAATTCACCCCTCCACTTT. Protein: CASSDLEISYNSPLHF.

This chain uses TRBV5-1 with TRBJ2-5; 11 bases fit TRBD2. Germline-derived CDR1 and CDR2 are SGHRS and YFSETQ. The CDR3 is 16 residues long. V shed 6 bases and J 3 bases; nucleotides not matched to a gene: 10. The CDR3 DNA is TGCGCCAGCACTTCTAGCGGGGGGAATGTAAAAGAGACCCAGTACTTC. It encodes CASTSSGGNVKETQYF. Based on the CDR3 plus reference TRBV5-1 and TRBJ2-5, the full variable domain is KAGVTQTPRYLIKTRGQQVTLSCSPISGHRSVSWYQQTPGQGLQFLFEYFSETQRNKGNFPGRFSGRQFSNSRSEMNVSTLELGDSALYLCASTSSGGNVKETQYFGPGTRLLVL.

The chain recombines TRBV27 with TRBJ2-1, with 8 bases aligning to TRBD1. The germline CDR1 and CDR2 sequences are MNHEY and SMNVEV (reference sequence). V lost 6 bases, J lost 4 bases, and 11 bases stayed unmatched. The CDR3 spans 16 residues. The CDR3 spells CASSPIGQGWYNEQFF. CDR3 nucleotides: TGTGCCAGCAGCCCTATCGGACAGGGCTGGTACAATGAGCAGTTCTTC.

The rearrangement links TRBV19 to TRBJ2-7, with D tentatively TRBD2 (5 bases). Trimming took 4 bases from V and 3 from J, leaving 7 bases between them. The CDR3 is 12 amino acids. Germline V lookup: CDR1 LNHDA, CDR2 SQIVND (reference sequence). CDR3 DNA: TGTGCCAGTAGTAGCGGAGGCTACGAGCAGTACTTC. Translation: CASSSGGYEQYF. Drawing the rest from reference TRBV19 and TRBJ2-7, the complete variable domain is DGGITQSPKYLFRKEGQNVTLSCEQNLNHDAMYWYRQDPGQGLRLIYYSQIVNDFQKGDIAEGYSVSREKKESFPLTVTSAQKNPTAFYLCASSSGGYEQYFGPGTRLTVT.

J is TRBJ2-1 and V is TRBV7-9; tentatively, D is TRBD2 (6 bases). There are 16 residues in the CDR3. V was pared by 2 bases and J by 2 bases, with 13 bases between. CDR1 is SEHNR and CDR2 is FQNEAQ in the germline V gene (reference sequence). The CDR3 region is CASSLSDGGTYNEQFF. In DNA, the CDR3 is TGTGCCAGCAGCTTAAGTGACGGGGGAACCTACAATGAGCAGTTCTTC.

The chain is built from TRBV29-1 and TRBJ1-1, with a possible D match to TRBD1 (6 bases). Germline values: CDR1 SQVTM, CDR2 ANQGSEA. The germline V and J ends were trimmed by 7 bases and 1 base, with 13 bases remaining between them. There are 13 residues in the CDR3. CDR3 in amino acids: CSAEGGGNTEAFF. Written as DNA, the CDR3 is TGCAGCGCGGAAGGGGGGGGGAACACTGAAGCTTTCTTT.

The chain is built from TRBV11-2 and TRBJ1-1, with no clear D. Germline CDR1 is SGHAT and CDR2 is FQNNGV. The CDR3 consists of 15 residues. Trimming left V 1 base short and J 0 bases short, with 9 bases between. CDR3 in amino acids: CASSLGSSLNTEAFF. Here the CDR3 DNA reads TGTGCCAGCAGCTTAGGCAGCTCATTGAACACTGAAGCTTTCTTT.

The genes are TRBV27 and TRBJ2-3; D call uncertain. Trimming stripped 3 bases from V and 12 bases from J, with 16 bases between. Germline lookup yields CDR1 MNHEY and CDR2 SMNVEV (reference sequence). CDR3 size: 13 residues. The CDR3 sequence: CASSFAPGYPQYF. The CDR3 DNA sequence: TGTGCCAGCAGTTTCGCCCCCGGGTACCCCCAGTATTTT.

The CDR3 DNA is TGTGCCATCAGTGAGCGGGGGGCTCCCACCGGGGAGCTGTTTTTT. Translating it yields CAISERGAPTGELFF. This chain links TRBV10-3 with TRBJ2-2; the D gene is possibly TRBD2 (7 bases). V lost 2 bases to trimming and J lost 4 bases, with 11 bases between them. This CDR3 has 15 amino acids. Germline loops: CDR1 ENHRY, CDR2 SYGVKD.

The V call is TRBV6-2 or TRBV6-3, the J call TRBJ2-1; unclear D gene. Trimming pared 6 bases from V and 6 bases from J, leaving 12 bases between. The CDR3 extends over 13 amino acids. The germline V gene encodes CDR1 MNHEY and CDR2 SVGEGT. The CDR3 nucleotides are TGTGCCAGCAGCATTGGAACCGGCAATGAGCAGTTCTTC. It is translated as CASSIGTGNEQFF.

The chain couples TRBV5-6 to TRBJ1-2; no definite D call. This CDR3 contains 13 residues. Looked up from germline, CDR1 is SGHDT and CDR2 is YYEEEE. V was pared by 5 bases and J by 0 bases, with 8 bases between. CDR3 in DNA: TGTGCCAGCAGTCCCGGTACTAACTATGGCTACACCTTC. This translates into CASSPGTNYGYTF.

This rearrangement joins TRBV12-3 or TRBV12-4 to TRBJ2-5; D is undetermined. The CDR3 is made up of 12 amino acids. Trimming took 5 bases from V and 0 from J, leaving 4 bases between them. In DNA, the CDR3 is TGTGCCAGCAGTCTAAACCAAGAGACCCAGTACTTC. Translating gives CASSLNQETQYF.

V and J are TRBV10-3 and TRBJ2-1; D remains ambiguous. V shed 2 bases and J shed 7 bases, with 9 bases lying between them. CDR1 and CDR2 (germline): ENHRY, SYGVKD. The CDR3 runs 13 residues. The CDR3 sequence: CAISEGPRNEQFF. CDR3 nucleotide sequence: TGTGCCATCAGTGAGGGACCGCGGAATGAGCAGTTCTTC.

This chain uses TRBV2 with TRBJ2-1; 8 bases agree with TRBD2. The germline V gene has CDR1 SNHLY and CDR2 FYNNEI. Trimming took 7 bases from V and 7 from J; bases not matched to a gene: 12. The CDR3 runs to 15 residues. CDR3 DNA sequence: TGTGCCAGCACCCTGACAAGCGGGGGTTCTAATGAGCAGTTCTTC. This translates into CASTLTSGGSNEQFF.

The chain links TRBV5-1 to TRBJ1-2, with TRBD1 identical over 9 bases. CDR1 SGHRS and CDR2 YFSETQ come from the germline V gene. The CDR3 contains 13 residues. The J segment lost 5 bases and the V segment lost 3 bases, leaving 2 bases of the junction unmatched. The CDR3 nucleotides read TGCGCCAGCAGCTCGACAGGGGGGTATGGCTACACCTTC. It encodes CASSSTGGYGYTF.

V usage is TRBV30 and J usage is TRBJ1-6; no definite D call. CDR1 and CDR2 from the germline V gene are GTSNPN and SVGIG (reference sequence). This CDR3 region has 15 residues. Trimming shortened V by 1 base and J by 7 bases, and 14 bases separated the two germline ends. As DNA, the CDR3 is TGTGCCTGGAGTGCGACACCATCAAGCAATTCACCCCTCCACTTT. Its protein is CAWSATPSSNSPLHF.

The chain has TRBV4-1 and TRBJ1-1, with 9 nucleotides matching TRBD1. V shed 6 bases, J shed 5 bases, and the junction held 7 bases outside the gene matches. CDR1 is MGHRA, CDR2 YSYEKL, per germline. CDR3 size: 14 residues. In nucleotides, the CDR3 is TGCGCCAGCAGACAACAGGGGGCGAGGACTGAAGCTTTCTTT. Encoded protein: CASRQQGARTEAFF.

The chain carries TRBV18 and TRBJ2-7, with D tentatively TRBD1 (6 bases). The CDR3 extends over 14 amino acids. Germline CDR1 KGHSH, CDR2 LQKENI. Trimming stripped 4 bases from V and 5 bases from J, with 15 bases between. The CDR3: CASSLRDTPDEQYF. The CDR3 region has the DNA TGTGCCAGCTCACTTCGGGACACCCCCGACGAGCAGTACTTC.

The rearrangement links TRBV6-5 to TRBJ1-4, with D possibly TRBD1 on 6 matching bases. From germline, CDR1 is MNHEY and CDR2 SVGAGI. V was trimmed by 5 bases and J by 12 bases, leaving 16 bases between them. CDR3 size: 13 residues. The CDR3 DNA is TGTGCCAGCAGTCAAACCCAACAGGGCGAACTGTTTTTT. Encoded protein: CASSQTQQGELFF.

The J gene is TRBJ1-3, the V gene TRBV11-2; D is unclear. V lost 5 bases and J 4 bases, leaving 3 bases between the germline ends. The CDR3 length is 11 residues. CDR1 and CDR2 from the germline V gene are SGHAT and FQNNGV. CDR3 sequence reads: CASSPGNTIYF. The CDR3, as DNA: TGTGCCAGCAGCCCGGGAAACACCATATATTTT.

The chain links TRBV4-1 to TRBJ1-5; D is ambiguous. The CDR3 has 15 residues. Trimming removed 1 base at V and 3 bases at J, with 10 bases between. CDR1 and CDR2 (germline): MGHRA, YSYEKL. CDR3 nucleotide sequence: TGCGCCAGCAGCCAAGGGGGTCTTTCCAATCAGCCCCAGCATTTT. Translated: CASSQGGLSNQPQHF.

V is TRBV5-1 and J is TRBJ2-3; 8 nucleotides line up with TRBD1. Germline values: CDR1 SGHRS, CDR2 YFSETQ. The CDR3 sequence is 14 residues long. Trimming cost V 4 bases and J 5 bases; bases outside gene matches: 6. The CDR3 protein is CASSAGTGGDTQYF. The CDR3 bases are TGCGCCAGCAGCGCCGGGACAGGCGGAGATACGCAGTATTTT.

This clone was detected a few times. The J gene is TRBJ2-2, the V gene TRBV6-5; D remains unclear. CDR1 MNHEY and CDR2 SVGAGI come from the germline V gene. The CDR3 extends over 14 amino acids. Trimming left V 6 bases short and J 0 bases short, with 8 bases between. As DNA, the CDR3 is TGTGCCAGCAGGTGGCAGACGAACACCGGGGAGCTGTTTTTT. It translates to CASRWQTNTGELFF.